Listed here are 23 T cell receptor beta chains from one sample, sequenced in a study of glioma-infiltrating T cells. The iRepertoire nested amplicon-rescue multiplex PCR amplified TCR alpha and beta CDR3s from RNA. MiXCR was run by TCRdb on the multiplex PCR reads, yielding one entry per CDR3 protein. The table lists about 1,100 distinct CDR3 sequences, approximately 29% of them singletons. The sequencing input was glioma tissue, nonneoplastic brain tissue, or PBMCs (not recorded which). Source of these receptors: a human donor with low-grade glioma or glioblastoma, undergoing nonglioma brain surgery, or in good health (not recorded which).

Regarding this clonotype: This beta chain turned up in a library designed for alpha chains; as an off-target read, its abundance says little. The gene calls are TRBV28 and TRBJ1-5; 7 bases align to TRBD1. The CDR3 has 16 residues. Trimming took 1 base from V and 3 from J; bases not matched to a gene: 6. Germline V gene lookup returns CDR1 MDHEN and CDR2 SYDVKM. This chain's CDR3 is CASSLFGTAINQPQHF. CDR3 sequence (DNA): TGTGCCAGCAGTTTATTCGGGACAGCTATCAATCAGCCCCAGCATTTT.

With respect to this clonotype: The library was prepared for alpha chains; this beta chain is a stray read, so its frequency means little. The V gene is TRBV7-2, the J gene TRBJ2-1; D is uncertain. The CDR3 covers 14 residues. Germline-derived CDR1 and CDR2 are SGHTA and FQGNSA. V lost 5 bases and J 0 bases, leaving 8 bases between the germline ends. The DNA of the CDR3 is TGTGCCAGCAGCATACAGTTCTCCTACAATGAGCAGTTCTTC. It encodes CASSIQFSYNEQFF.

This clonotype was counted between two and nine times. In a library made to pick up alpha chains, this beta chain is a stray read with a size that means little. The genes are TRBV18 and TRBJ2-1; D might be TRBD1 (6 bases). The CDR3 has 14 amino acids. Germline V gives CDR1 KGHSH, CDR2 LQKENI. The V gene lost 1 base and the J gene lost 2 bases, with 6 bases spanning the gap. DNA of the CDR3: TGTGCCAGCTCACCACAGGGGGCCTACAATGAGCAGTTCTTC. Its translation is CASSPQGAYNEQFF.

About this clonotype itself: Within a library made for alpha chains, this beta chain is off target, and its count is uninformative. The J gene is TRBJ2-7, the V gene TRBV6-1; 10 bases map to TRBD1. The CDR3 has 15 residues. CDR1 MNHNS and CDR2 SASEGT come from the germline V gene. J gave up 5 bases and V 5 bases, and 9 bases lay outside the gene matches. The CDR3 here is CASSQIRDRGNEQYF. The CDR3 nucleotides read TGTGCCAGCAGTCAAATCCGGGACAGGGGAAACGAGCAGTACTTC.

This clonotype was found a few times. This beta chain came through as a stray read in a library set up for alpha chains, and its size says little. This chain connects TRBV12-3 or TRBV12-4 to TRBJ1-5; D gene uncertain. V shed 6 bases and J shed 0 bases, with 6 bases lying between them. The CDR3 covers 13 residues. CDR3 DNA: TGTGCCAGCAGCACCAATAGCAATCAGCCCCAGCATTTT. Translation: CASSTNSNQPQHF.

Concerning this clonotype: This beta chain lies outside the target of a library built for alpha chains; its clone size means little. The V and J genes are TRBV28 and TRBJ2-7, with 8 bases that match TRBD2. V shed 6 bases, J shed 3 bases, and the junction held 7 bases outside the gene matches. Germline lookup yields CDR1 MDHEN and CDR2 SYDVKM. The CDR3 totals 14 residues. CDR3 in amino acids: CASSQATSGYEQYF. CDR3 nucleotides: TGTGCCAGCAGCCAAGCCACTAGCGGCTACGAGCAGTACTTC.

About this clonotype: This beta chain was picked up by a library intended for alpha chains and is off target, so its count carries little meaning. This rearrangement joins TRBV20-1 to TRBJ1-1; D gene uncertain. The CDR3 has 11 amino acids. Germline V gene lookup returns CDR1 DFQATT and CDR2 SNEGSKA (reference sequence). V lost 4 bases to trimming and J lost 8 bases, with 11 bases between them. CDR3 loop: CSATEKVEAFF. CDR3 bases: TGCAGTGCTACTGAGAAGGTCGAAGCTTTCTTT.

This clonotype has more than one count but fewer than ten. This beta chain is a stray sequence in a library constructed for alpha chains; its clone size is not meaningful. This chain uses TRBV4-2 with TRBJ1-2; the D is unclear. V was trimmed by 0 bases and J by 3 bases, leaving 5 bases between them. This CDR3 is 13 amino acids long. The germline V gene encodes CDR1 LGHNA and CDR2 YNFKEQ. The DNA for the CDR3 is TGTGCCAGCAGCCAAGATGCGGACTATGGCTACACCTTC. It translates to CASSQDADYGYTF.

As concerns this clonotype: Since the library was made to target alpha chains, this beta chain is a stray read and its abundance is not meaningful. The V and J genes are TRBV15 and TRBJ2-5, with D hard to call. CDR1 is LNHNV, CDR2 YYDKDF, per germline (reference sequence). CDR3 length: 14 amino acids. Trimming cost V 0 bases and J 3 bases, with 8 bases left between them. The CDR3, as DNA: TGTGCCACCAGCAGAGATCGAAGTGAAGAGACCCAGTACTTC. Protein: CATSRDRSEETQYF. The variable domain in full, with the rest retrieved from reference TRBV15 and TRBJ2-5, is DAMVIQNPRYQVTQFGKPVTLSCSQTLNHNVMYWYQQKSSQAPKLLFHYYDKDFNNEADTPDNFQSRRPNTSFCFLDIRSPGLGDTAMYLCATSRDRSEETQYFGPGTRLLVL.

As concerns this clonotype: For a library built for alpha chains, this beta chain is a stray read; little rests on its size. V is TRBV28 and J is TRBJ2-1, with a weak D call TRBD2 (5 bases). Germline V gives CDR1 MDHEN, CDR2 SYDVKM. V lost 8 bases to trimming and J lost 4 bases, with 12 bases between them. This CDR3 contains 13 residues. The CDR3 DNA reads as TGTGCCAGCCTAGGTGGCGGGTACAATGAGCAGTTCTTC. Protein sequence: CASLGGGYNEQFF.

A few counts support this clonotype. With the library built for alpha chains, this beta chain is off target and its frequency is not meaningful. V usage is TRBV4-1 and J usage is TRBJ2-5; D is undetermined. The germline V and J ends were trimmed by 0 bases and 1 base, with 9 bases remaining between them. Germline loops: CDR1 MGHRA, CDR2 YSYEKL. There are 15 residues in the CDR3. CDR3 loop: CASSQEWRPQETQYF. The CDR3 nucleotides read TGCGCCAGCAGCCAAGAGTGGCGTCCCCAAGAGACCCAGTACTTC.

This clonotype is deemed large (0.1 to 1%). This beta chain turned up in a library designed for alpha chains; as an off-target read, its abundance says little. This chain joins TRBV6-1 and TRBJ2-3; 11 bases align to TRBD2. Unmatched junction bases numbered 6, after V lost 6 bases and J lost 10 bases. The CDR3 covers 13 residues. Looked up from germline, CDR1 is MNHNS and CDR2 is SASEGT. The chain's CDR3 is CASSPWGLAAQYF. The CDR3 nucleotides read TGTGCCAGCAGCCCCTGGGGACTAGCGGCGCAGTATTTT.

This clonotype has more than one count but fewer than ten. A library prepared for alpha chains yielded this beta chain as an off-target read; its size is of little meaning. The gene calls are TRBV20-1 and TRBJ1-1; the match to TRBD1 covers 12 bases. Germline V gives CDR1 DFQATT, CDR2 SNEGSKA (reference sequence). The junction had 3 bases not matched to a gene; V was cut back by 3 bases and J by 4 bases. The CDR3 loop spans 14 amino acids. CDR3 amino acids: CSASGTGGGTEAFF. The CDR3 nucleotides read TGCAGTGCTAGCGGGACAGGGGGCGGCACTGAAGCTTTCTTT.

Comment on this clonotype: This beta chain is off target for a library built for alpha chains, so its abundance means little. The chain has TRBV19 and TRBJ1-2; D call uncertain. The CDR3 consists of 14 residues. Germline V gene data show CDR1 as LNHDA and CDR2 as SQIVND (reference sequence). V was trimmed by 10 bases and J by 0 bases, leaving 15 bases between them. CDR3 residues: CAIVDPGANYGYTF. DNA of the CDR3: TGTGCCATTGTGGATCCCGGGGCTAACTATGGCTACACCTTC.

This clonotype came up a few times. This beta chain is an unintended read in a library built for alpha chains; its size means little. The rearrangement joins TRBV28 to TRBJ2-1, with D tentatively TRBD1 (5 bases). Trimming shortened V by 6 bases and J by 0 bases, and 15 bases separated the two germline ends. From germline, CDR1 is MDHEN and CDR2 SYDVKM. CDR3 length: 16 amino acids. CDR3 DNA sequence: TGTGCCAGCAGAAGATCAGGGTTTAGCTCCTACAATGAGCAGTTCTTC. As protein: CASRRSGFSSYNEQFF.

In its sample, this clonotype was seen a few times. This beta chain slipped into a library made for alpha chains as a stray read, so its size is not meaningful. V and J are TRBV27 and TRBJ2-7, with D possibly TRBD2 on 7 matching bases. The CDR3 sequence is 16 residues long. Germline V gene data show CDR1 as MNHEY and CDR2 as SMNVEV (reference sequence). V was trimmed by 6 bases and J by 4 bases, leaving 22 bases between them. The CDR3 DNA reads as TGTGCCAGCAGGGCCCGAACGGGGGGCCCATCTTACGAGCAGTACTTC. As protein: CASRARTGGPSYEQYF.

This clonotype was seen a few times. Since it is a stray read in a library aimed at alpha chains, this beta chain has a size that is not meaningful. The J gene is TRBJ1-5, the V gene TRBV18; D perhaps matches TRBD1 (5 bases). Trimming removed 4 bases at V and 6 bases at J, with 16 bases between. CDR3 length: 15 amino acids. Germline CDR1 is KGHSH and CDR2 is LQKENI. In nucleotides, the CDR3 is TGTGCCAGCTCACAGGCCGCGGGCCAGGGTCAGCCCCAGCATTTT. It specifies CASSQAAGQGQPQHF.

This clonotype was detected only a few times. The size of this beta chain means little, since it is a stray read in a library made for alpha chains. This sequence joins TRBV15 and TRBJ2-5; no firm D call. There are 12 residues in the CDR3. Deletions cut 5 bases from V and 0 bases from J, with 4 bases between. CDR1 and CDR2 (germline): LNHNV, YYDKDF (reference sequence). In DNA form, the CDR3 reads TGTGCCACCAGCGGATACCAAGAGACCCAGTACTTC. Encoded protein: CATSGYQETQYF.

With regard to this clonotype: With the library built for alpha chains, this beta chain is off target and its frequency is not meaningful. The V and J genes are TRBV6-2 or TRBV6-3 and TRBJ2-7; 10 nucleotides line up with TRBD2. The CDR3 sequence is 16 residues long. Germline CDR1 reads MNHEY; CDR2 reads SVGEGT. V lost 1 base, J lost 9 bases, and 12 bases stayed unmatched. CDR3 sequence (DNA): TGTGCCAGCAGTTACTTTTGGACTAGCGGTACTACGAGGCAGTACTTC. This codes for CASSYFWTSGTTRQYF.

In its sample, this clonotype was seen a few times. Little can be read into the size of this beta chain, an off-target read in a library designed for alpha chains. The J gene is TRBJ2-7, the V gene TRBV6-1, with D tentatively TRBD1 (5 bases). The germline V gene has CDR1 MNHNS and CDR2 SASEGT. V lost 6 bases and J 4 bases, leaving 16 bases between the germline ends. This CDR3 has 14 residues. Here the CDR3 reads CASSPTRQIYEQYF. In DNA form, the CDR3 reads TGTGCCAGCAGCCCAACCCGACAGATTTACGAGCAGTACTTC.

A word on this clonotype: This beta chain is a stray sequence in a library constructed for alpha chains; its clone size is not meaningful. The chain carries TRBV14 and TRBJ1-5; D unclear. Germline assignment: CDR1 SGHDN and CDR2 FVKESK. CDR3 length equals 16 residues. V shed 0 bases and J shed 4 bases, with 13 bases lying between them. Written as DNA, the CDR3 is TGTGCCAGCAGCCAAGATTCGGAGTCAGAAAATCAGCCCCAGCATTTT. Amino acid sequence: CASSQDSESENQPQHF.

This clonotype was seen a handful of times. The library was designed around alpha chains, so this beta chain is a stray read whose abundance carries little weight. The chain carries TRBV20-1 and TRBJ1-1; D unclear. This CDR3 comprises 13 residues. The germline gives CDR1 DFQATT, CDR2 SNEGSKA (reference sequence). V was clipped by 3 bases and J by 0 bases, with 8 bases between them. CDR3 sequence reads: CSASPGMNTEAFF. The CDR3 nucleotides are TGCAGTGCTAGCCCCGGGATGAACACTGAAGCTTTCTTT.

Worth noting for this clonotype: One junction end disagrees with the germline gene, perhaps due to a read error. Since the library was made to target alpha chains, this beta chain is a stray read and its abundance is not meaningful. The V gene is TRBV19, the J gene TRBJ1-4; the D is unclear. The CDR3 length is 13 residues. Germline V CDR1 and CDR2: LNHDA, SQIVND (reference sequence). DNA of the CDR3: TGTGCCAGTAATTTCGGTACGCGGCGAGAACTGTTTTTC. Encoded protein: CASNFGTRRELFF.